Sequencing of this T cell receptor (beta chain) was carried out in a study of shared clonotypes between healthy human individuals. Study-level information: Per-donor plates numbered three CD4 naive, three CD4 memory, two CD8 naive and one CD8 memory.

Naive CD8 isolation took CD45RO-negative cells positively selected for CCR7 and excluded terminally differentiated effector memory CD45RA+ cells. Study-wide points: Sequencing depth was a factor that was expected to affect clonotype sharing among donors. Naive subsets tended to show greater estimated richness than memory subsets.

Turning to this clone: The antigen remains undetermined.

For each subset, genomic DNA was distributed in equal portions over several immunoSEQ plates. The protocol was immunoSEQ multiplex PCR, while the TCRdb copy is restricted to in-frame clones and leaves out a portion. The sample lists about 2.1 million clones; roughly 91% were seen once. V lost 5 bases and J lost 7; bases outside the gene matches: 12. This CDR3 has 15 residues. CDR1 SGHTA and CDR2 FQGTGA come from the germline V gene. This TCR was recovered from a young man in good health. Some clones in this sample may be carry-over from other donors' samples. V gene TRBV7-3 combines with J gene TRBJ1-2; 8 nucleotides align to TRBD1. Sample: naive CD8+ T cells from PBMCs. The CDR3 region has the DNA TGTGCCAGCAGCCTAGCAGGGGGCATGAAAAGTGGCTACACCTTC. Amino acids: CASSLAGGMKSGYTF.